This T cell receptor (beta chain) originates from a study of blood T cell repertoires in COVID-19. Study as a whole: Researchers got acute and convalescent COVID-19 samples from the United States, Italy and Spain. Sources were T cells, B-cell-depleted T cells, or PBMCs; the material itself was cDNA or gDNA.

Germline lookup yields CDR1 DFQATT and CDR2 SNEGSKA (reference sequence). The CDR3 extends over 13 amino acids. With 3 bases removed from V and 7 bases from J, the gap between germline ends came to 10 bases. In the study's own analysis: Scientists estimated how many nucleated cells there were by amplifying reference gene primers. Assay: immunoSEQ multiplex PCR; the TCRdb copy retains only in-frame clones and omits some. Clonal size and the V and J genes are those of that table, whereas D and trimming came from the DNA. The data hold about 74,000 clones, with almost 85% observed a single time. This clone appeared once.

This sequence originates from a man between 70 and 80 years old with acute or convalescent COVID-19. The chain recombines TRBV20-1 with TRBJ1-6, with D perhaps TRBD1 (5 bases). Material: peripheral blood. CDR3 amino acids: CSASGTGNSPLHF. CDR3 sequence (DNA): TGCAGTGCTAGTGGGACGGGAAATTCACCCCTCCACTTT.